The 12 T cell receptor beta chains presented below share a single source sample, sequenced in a study of blood T cell repertoires in COVID-19. Method: immunoSEQ multiplex PCR; TCRdb's copy keeps in-frame clones and lacks some. Of about 260,000 clones in the sample, more than 85% are singletons; the top ten hold 2% to 3%. The sequenced material came from peripheral blood. All receptors come from a person aged 18 to 30 with COVID-19, enrolled during active disease.

The gene calls are TRBV11-2 and TRBJ2-1, with D hard to call. Germline CDR1 reads SGHAT; CDR2 reads FQNNGV. This CDR3 contains 13 residues. V lost 1 base to trimming and J lost 6 bases, with 7 bases between them. The CDR3 region is CASSLVAGNEQFF. The CDR3 DNA is TGTGCCAGCAGCTTAGTAGCTGGCAATGAGCAGTTCTTC.

The chain uses TRBV18 and TRBJ1-5, with a tentative D call TRBD1 (5 bases). There are 16 residues in the CDR3. In germline, CDR1 is KGHSH, CDR2 LQKENI. Deletions cut 3 bases from V and 1 base from J, with 13 bases between. The CDR3 protein is CASSPGGAKSNQPQHF. CDR3 sequence (DNA): TGTGCCAGCTCACCCGGGGGAGCAAAAAGCAATCAGCCCCAGCATTTT.

V and J are TRBV7-6 and TRBJ2-2, with D perhaps TRBD2 (6 bases). Germline CDR1 and CDR2: SGHVS and FNYEAQ. The V end lost 7 bases, the J end lost 1 base, and 10 bases lay between the germline ends. This CDR3 spans 14 amino acids. CDR3 sequence (DNA): TGTGCCAGCACCCCGGGACTGAACACCGGGGAGCTGTTTTTT. Residues: CASTPGLNTGELFF.

The J gene is TRBJ1-2, the V gene TRBV28; D perhaps matches TRBD1 (5 bases). The V end was cut by 5 bases, the J end by 0 bases, with 19 bases between. The germline CDR1 and CDR2 sequences are MDHEN and SYDVKM. The CDR3 is made up of 17 amino acids. Written as DNA, the CDR3 is TGTGCCAGCAGTCAATTGCAGGCGGGGCGAACTAACTATGGCTACACCTTC. Residues: CASSQLQAGRTNYGYTF.

This clone was recorded only once. The chain recombines TRBV11-2 with TRBJ1-2; TRBD1 matches 7 bases. The CDR3 is 13 amino acids. After removal of 4 bases from V and 8 bases from J, the junction contained 7 bases not matched to a gene. CDR1 is SGHAT and CDR2 is FQNNGV in the germline V gene. CDR3 nucleotides: TGTGCCAGCAGCTATGGGACAGTCGCCGGCTACACCTTC. Protein sequence: CASSYGTVAGYTF. The entire variable domain, with the rest obtained from reference TRBV11-2 and TRBJ1-2, is as follows: EAGVAQSPRYKIIEKRQSVAFWCNPISGHATLYWYQQILGQGPKLLIQFQNNGVVDDSQLPKDRFSAERLKGVDSTLKIQPAKLEDSAVYLCASSYGTVAGYTFGSGTRLTVV.

The rearrangement uses TRBV7-9 and TRBJ1-1; D is uncertain. The CDR3 spans 12 residues. Germline loops: CDR1 SEHNR, CDR2 FQNEAQ (reference sequence). The V and J ends lost 6 bases and 11 bases respectively, with 16 bases between them. The DNA for the CDR3 is TGTGCCAGCAGTCCTACCGGGGATGTGGCTTTCTTT. Residues: CASSPTGDVAFF.

This clone was seen a single time. The rearrangement links TRBV29-1 to TRBJ2-3; 9 bases are a match to TRBD1. After removal of 4 bases from V and 1 base from J, the junction contained 6 bases not matched to a gene. CDR1 and CDR2 (germline): SQVTM, ANQGSEA. This CDR3 has 15 residues. The CDR3 nucleotides read TGCAGCGTTGGGACAGGGGTCAGGGGCACAGATACGCAGTATTTT. Its protein is CSVGTGVRGTDTQYF.

A single count supports this clone. J is TRBJ1-5 and V is TRBV5-1, with a possible D match to TRBD1 (6 bases). The ends were cut back, 1 base at V and 5 bases at J, with 7 bases in the middle. The germline V gene encodes CDR1 SGHRS and CDR2 YFSETQ. The CDR3 contains 13 residues. The CDR3 is CASSLQGYQPQHF. The CDR3 nucleotides are TGCGCCAGCAGCTTGCAGGGGTATCAGCCCCAGCATTTT.

This clone showed up just once. The CDR3, as DNA: TGTGCCAGCAGCTTGCGAAGGGGGGGCGAGACCCAGTACTTC. It is translated as CASSLRRGGETQYF. The chain combines TRBV5-6 with TRBJ2-5; D is possibly TRBD2 (7 bases). CDR1 is SGHDT, CDR2 YYEEEE, per germline. Trimming removed 1 base at V and 5 bases at J, with 12 bases between. CDR3 size: 14 residues. Full variable domain (remainder filled in from reference TRBV5-6 and TRBJ2-5): DAGVTQSPTHLIKTRGQQVTLRCSPKSGHDTVSWYQQALGQGPQFIFQYYEEEERQRGNFPDRFSGHQFPNYSSELNVNALLLGDSALYLCASSLRRGGETQYFGPGTRLLVL.

This clone appeared a single time. The chain uses TRBV13 and TRBJ1-2; possibly TRBD1 for D (5 bases). This CDR3 spans 12 amino acids. V was cut by 7 bases and J by 4 bases, with 10 bases left in between. Germline loops: CDR1 PRHDT, CDR2 FYEKMQ (reference sequence). CDR3 in amino acids: CASNGGGYGYTF. The CDR3 DNA sequence: TGTGCCAGCAACGGGGGGGGCTATGGCTACACCTTC.

The chain recombines TRBV4-1 with TRBJ1-2; tentative D call: TRBD1 (5 bases). CDR1 and CDR2 from the germline V gene are MGHRA and YSYEKL. V lost 7 bases, J lost 2 bases, and 8 bases lay in between. This CDR3 is 12 amino acids long. The CDR3 reads CASTGGNYGYTF. For the CDR3, the DNA is TGCGCCAGCACCGGGGGGAACTATGGCTACACCTTC.

V gene TRBV27 combines with J gene TRBJ1-3; D unclear. The germline gives CDR1 MNHEY, CDR2 SMNVEV (reference sequence). V gave up 9 bases and J gave up 4 bases, with 16 bases separating them. The CDR3 totals 14 residues. CDR3: CASKKREEGNTIYF. CDR3 sequence (DNA): TGTGCCAGTAAGAAGAGGGAGGAGGGAAACACCATATATTTT.